The sample holds one count of the clone carrying this T cell receptor beta chain. The antigen is undetermined. Method: immunoSEQ multiplex PCR; TCRdb's copy keeps in-frame clones and lacks some. The repertoire has about 72,000 clones, approximately 90% of them found once; the top ten carry 28%. This sample was taken from a study of T cell responses to AZD1222 COVID-19 vaccine. The study, taken as a whole, reports: Clonal diversity was possibly underestimated, and the donors were mostly white British, with more females.

CDR3 size: 16 residues. Germline lookup yields CDR1 KGHSH and CDR2 LQKENI. The junction had 9 bases not matched to a gene; V was cut back by 2 bases and J by 5 bases. Pooled samples include second doses given at about 4 or 12 weeks. The input for sequencing was peripheral blood, taken 28 days after the second AZD1222 dose. The V and J genes are TRBV18 and TRBJ2-7; 10 positions match TRBD2. This clonotype was obtained from an adult who received the AZD1222 COVID-19 vaccine. The chain's CDR3 is CASSPGGSSGSDEQYF. The CDR3 nucleotides read TGTGCCAGCTCACCAGGCGGTTCTAGCGGGAGCGACGAGCAGTACTTC. The complete variable domain, with remaining parts taken from reference TRBV18 and TRBJ2-7, reads NAGVMQNPRHLVRRRGQEARLRCSPMKGHSHVYWYRQLPEEGLKFMVYLQKENIIDESGMPKERFSAEFPKEGPSILRIQQVVRGDSAAYFCASSPGGSSGSDEQYFGPGTRLTVT.